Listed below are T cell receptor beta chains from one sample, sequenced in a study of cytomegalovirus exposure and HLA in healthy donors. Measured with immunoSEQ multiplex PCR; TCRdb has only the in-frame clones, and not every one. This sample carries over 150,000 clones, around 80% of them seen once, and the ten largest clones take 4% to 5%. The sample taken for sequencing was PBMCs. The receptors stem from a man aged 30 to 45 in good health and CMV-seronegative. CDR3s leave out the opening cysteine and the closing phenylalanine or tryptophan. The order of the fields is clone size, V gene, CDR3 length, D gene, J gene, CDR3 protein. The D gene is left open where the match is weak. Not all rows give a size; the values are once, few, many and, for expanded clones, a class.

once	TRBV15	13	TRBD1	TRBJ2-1	ATSRQGQGIGGKF
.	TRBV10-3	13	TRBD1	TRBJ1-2	AIRVRDRSNYGYT
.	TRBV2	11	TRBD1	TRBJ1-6	ASIYRGNSPLH
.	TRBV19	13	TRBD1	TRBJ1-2	ASSIYLGQGNGYT
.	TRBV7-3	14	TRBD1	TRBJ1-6	ASSLTGRTGTSPLH
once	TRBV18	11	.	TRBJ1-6	ASSLNDRQPLH
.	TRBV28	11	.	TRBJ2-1	ASSKDRYNEQF
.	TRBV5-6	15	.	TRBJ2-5	ASSYHRDWYNQETQY
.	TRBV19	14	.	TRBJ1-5	ASSIISHGGNQPQH
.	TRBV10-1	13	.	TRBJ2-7	ASSEPGGSGTGQY
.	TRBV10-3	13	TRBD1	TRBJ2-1	AISYDRGAYNEQF
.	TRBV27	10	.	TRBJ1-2	ASSPLRGGYT
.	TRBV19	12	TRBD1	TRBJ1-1	ASSIGQGNTEAF
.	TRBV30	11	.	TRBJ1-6	AWSFGGDSPLH
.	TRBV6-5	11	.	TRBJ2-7	ASSYGTPYEQY
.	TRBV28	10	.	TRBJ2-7	ASSYASREQY
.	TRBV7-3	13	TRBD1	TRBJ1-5	ASSSQGARDQPQH
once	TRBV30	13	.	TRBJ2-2	AWSVGRANTGELF
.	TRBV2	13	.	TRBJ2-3	ASSERPNGADTQY
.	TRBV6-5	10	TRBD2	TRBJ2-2	ASQRGPGELF
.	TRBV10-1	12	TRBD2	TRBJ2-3	ASSTSGIGDTQY
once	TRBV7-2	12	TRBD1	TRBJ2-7	ASRQPGQGYEQY
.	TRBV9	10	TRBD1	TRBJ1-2	ASQDRGYGYT
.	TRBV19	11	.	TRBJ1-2	ASSIPPGYGYT
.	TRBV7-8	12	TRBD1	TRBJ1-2	ASSPGTEIGGYT
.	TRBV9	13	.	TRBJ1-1	ASSVGPIGDTEAF
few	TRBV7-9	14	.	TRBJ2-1	ASRQGAATLYNEQF
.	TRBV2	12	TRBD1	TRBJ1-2	ASSPGTAGYGYT
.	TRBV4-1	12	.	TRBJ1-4	ASSPLGAGEKLF
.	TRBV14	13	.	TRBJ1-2	ASSQLLPAAGGYT
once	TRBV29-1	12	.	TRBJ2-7	SALPTRASYEQY
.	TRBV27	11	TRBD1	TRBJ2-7	ASSSTGAYEQY
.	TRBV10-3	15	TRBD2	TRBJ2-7	AIRIAGGGGASYEQY
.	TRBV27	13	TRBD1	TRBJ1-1	ASSPETGMNTEAF
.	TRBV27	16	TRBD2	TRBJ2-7	ASSLRGLAGGLYYEQY
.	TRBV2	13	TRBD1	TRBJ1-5	ASSVGQGGYQPQH
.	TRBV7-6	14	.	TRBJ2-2	ASSLGTDIRAGELF
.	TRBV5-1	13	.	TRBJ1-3	ASSLDGAGGNTIY
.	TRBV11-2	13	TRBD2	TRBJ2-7	ASSPRASGSYEQY